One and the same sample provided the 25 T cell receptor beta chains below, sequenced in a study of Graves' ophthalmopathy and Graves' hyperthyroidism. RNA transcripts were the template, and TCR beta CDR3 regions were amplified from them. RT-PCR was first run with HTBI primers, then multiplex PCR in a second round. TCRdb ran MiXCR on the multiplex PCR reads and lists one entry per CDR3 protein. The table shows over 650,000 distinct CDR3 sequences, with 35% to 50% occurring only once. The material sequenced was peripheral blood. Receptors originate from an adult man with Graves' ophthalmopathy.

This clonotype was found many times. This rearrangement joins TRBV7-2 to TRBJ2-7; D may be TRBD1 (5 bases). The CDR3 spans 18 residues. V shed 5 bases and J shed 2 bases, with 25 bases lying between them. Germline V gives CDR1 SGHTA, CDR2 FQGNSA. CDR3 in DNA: TGTGCCAGCAGCCTCCCCGGCGGTTTGGGGCAGGTACCCTACGAGCAGTACTTC. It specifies CASSLPGGLGQVPYEQYF.

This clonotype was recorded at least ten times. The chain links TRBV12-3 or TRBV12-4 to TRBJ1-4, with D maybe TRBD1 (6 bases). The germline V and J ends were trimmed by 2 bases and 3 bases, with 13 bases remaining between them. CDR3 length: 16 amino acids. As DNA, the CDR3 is TGTGCCAGCAGTTTAAATGGGGGCAGGGCTAATGAAAAACTGTTTTTT. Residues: CASSLNGGRANEKLFF.

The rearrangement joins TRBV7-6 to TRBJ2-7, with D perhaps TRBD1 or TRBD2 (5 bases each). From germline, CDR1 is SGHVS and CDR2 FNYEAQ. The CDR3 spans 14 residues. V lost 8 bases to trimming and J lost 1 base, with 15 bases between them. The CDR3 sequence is CASSTRDQSYEQYF. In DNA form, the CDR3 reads TGTGCCAGCTCAACCCGGGACCAATCCTACGAGCAGTACTTC.

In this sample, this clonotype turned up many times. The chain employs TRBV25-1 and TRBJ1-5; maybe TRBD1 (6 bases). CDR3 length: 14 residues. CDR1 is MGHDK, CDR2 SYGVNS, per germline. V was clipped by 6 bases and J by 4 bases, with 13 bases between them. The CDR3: CASRATGLNQPQHF. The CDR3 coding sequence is TGTGCCAGCAGGGCAACAGGGCTGAATCAGCCCCAGCATTTT.

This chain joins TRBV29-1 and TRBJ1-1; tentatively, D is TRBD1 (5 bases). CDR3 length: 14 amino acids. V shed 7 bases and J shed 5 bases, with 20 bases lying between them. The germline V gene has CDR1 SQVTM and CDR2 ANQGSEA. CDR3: CSASSWDRGTEAFF. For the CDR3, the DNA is TGCAGCGCCAGCAGCTGGGACCGAGGGACTGAAGCTTTCTTT.

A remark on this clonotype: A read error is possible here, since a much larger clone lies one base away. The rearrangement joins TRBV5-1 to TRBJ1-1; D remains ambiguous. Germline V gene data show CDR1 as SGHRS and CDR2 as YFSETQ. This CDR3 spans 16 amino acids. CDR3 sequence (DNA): TGCACCAGCAGCTCGGTATCCGTTGGGGTTGGCACTGAAGCTTTCTTT. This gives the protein CTSSSVSVGVGTEAFF.

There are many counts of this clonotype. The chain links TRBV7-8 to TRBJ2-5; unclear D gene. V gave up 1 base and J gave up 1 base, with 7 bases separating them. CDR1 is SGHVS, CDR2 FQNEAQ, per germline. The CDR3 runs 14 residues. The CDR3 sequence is CASSLGRSQETQYF. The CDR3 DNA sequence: TGTGCCAGCAGCTTAGGTCGATCCCAAGAGACCCAGTACTTC. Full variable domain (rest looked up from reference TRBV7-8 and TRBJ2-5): GAGVSQSPRYKVAKRGQDVALRCDPISGHVSLFWYQQALGQGPEFLTYFQNEAQLDKSGLPSDRFFAERPEGSVSTLKIQRTQQEDSAVYLCASSLGRSQETQYFGPGTRLLVL.

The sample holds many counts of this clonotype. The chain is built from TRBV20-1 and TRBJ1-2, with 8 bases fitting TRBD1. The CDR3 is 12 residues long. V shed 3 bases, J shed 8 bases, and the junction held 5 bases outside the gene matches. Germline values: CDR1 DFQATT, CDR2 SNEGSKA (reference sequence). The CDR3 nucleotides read TGCAGTGCTAGCAGGGGGCGGGAAGGCTACACCTTC. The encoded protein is CSASRGREGYTF.

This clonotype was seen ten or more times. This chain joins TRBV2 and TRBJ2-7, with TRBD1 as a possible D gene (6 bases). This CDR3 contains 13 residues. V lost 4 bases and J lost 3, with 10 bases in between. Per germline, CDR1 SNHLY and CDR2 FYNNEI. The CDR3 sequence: CASSGQVFYEQYF. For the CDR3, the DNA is TGTGCCAGCAGTGGACAGGTGTTCTACGAGCAGTACTTC.

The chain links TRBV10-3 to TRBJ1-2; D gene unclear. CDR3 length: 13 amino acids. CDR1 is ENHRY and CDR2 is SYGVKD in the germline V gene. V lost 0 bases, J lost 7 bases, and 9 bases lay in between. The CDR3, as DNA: TGTGCCATCAGTGAGTCCGGAGGTGGTGGCTACACCTTC. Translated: CAISESGGGGYTF.

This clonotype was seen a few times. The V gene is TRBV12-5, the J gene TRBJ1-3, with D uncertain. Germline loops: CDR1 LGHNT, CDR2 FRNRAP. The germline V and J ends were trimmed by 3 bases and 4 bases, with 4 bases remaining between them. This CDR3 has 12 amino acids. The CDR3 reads CASGLVGNTIYF. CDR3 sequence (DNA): TGTGCTAGTGGTTTAGTGGGAAACACCATATATTTT.

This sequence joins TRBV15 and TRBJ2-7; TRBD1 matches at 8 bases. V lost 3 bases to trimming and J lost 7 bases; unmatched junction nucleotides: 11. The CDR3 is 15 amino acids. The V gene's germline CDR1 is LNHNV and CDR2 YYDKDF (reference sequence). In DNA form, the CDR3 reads TGTGCCACCAGCAGCGTGGGCGACAGGGGCTGGGAGCAGTACTTC. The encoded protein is CATSSVGDRGWEQYF.

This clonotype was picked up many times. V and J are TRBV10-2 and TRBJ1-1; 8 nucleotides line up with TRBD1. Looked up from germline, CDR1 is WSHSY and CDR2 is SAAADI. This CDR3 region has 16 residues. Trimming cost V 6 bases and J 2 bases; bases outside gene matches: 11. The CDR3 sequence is CASRGPGTGPNTEAFF. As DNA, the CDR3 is TGCGCCAGCAGAGGTCCCGGGACAGGACCAAACACTGAAGCTTTCTTT.

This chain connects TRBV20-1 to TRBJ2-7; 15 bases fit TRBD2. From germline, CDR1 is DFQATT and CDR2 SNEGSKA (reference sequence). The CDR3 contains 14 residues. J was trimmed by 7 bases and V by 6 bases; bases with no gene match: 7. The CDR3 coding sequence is TGCAGTGCCCCGGGACTAGCGGGAGGCGGGGAGCAGTACTTC. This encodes CSAPGLAGGGEQYF.

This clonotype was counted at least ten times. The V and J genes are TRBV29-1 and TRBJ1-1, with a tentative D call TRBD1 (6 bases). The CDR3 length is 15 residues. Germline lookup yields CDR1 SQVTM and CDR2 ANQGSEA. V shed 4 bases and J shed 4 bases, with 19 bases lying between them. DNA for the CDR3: TGCAGCGTTGTCGGGGGGGGGCAGGGCACCACTGAAGCTTTCTTT. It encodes CSVVGGGQGTTEAFF.

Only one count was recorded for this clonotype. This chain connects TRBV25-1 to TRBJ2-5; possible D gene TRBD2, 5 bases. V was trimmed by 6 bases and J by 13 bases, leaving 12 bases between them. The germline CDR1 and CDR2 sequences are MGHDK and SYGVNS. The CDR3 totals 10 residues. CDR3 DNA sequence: TGTGCCAGCAGCGGTCGAGGGCGGTACTTC. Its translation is CASSGRGRYF.

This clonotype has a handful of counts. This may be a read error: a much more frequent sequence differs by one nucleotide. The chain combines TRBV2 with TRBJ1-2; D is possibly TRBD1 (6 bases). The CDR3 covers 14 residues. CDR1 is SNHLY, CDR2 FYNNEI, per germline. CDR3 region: CANSEWDTNYGYTF. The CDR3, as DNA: TGTGCCAACAGTGAATGGGACACCAACTATGGCTACACCTTC.

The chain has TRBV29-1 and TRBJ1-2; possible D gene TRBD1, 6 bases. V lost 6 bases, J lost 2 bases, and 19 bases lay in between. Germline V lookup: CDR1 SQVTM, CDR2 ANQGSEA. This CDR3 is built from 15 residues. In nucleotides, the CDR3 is TGCAGCGTGCGGGCAGGGGACACACGAAACTATGGCTACACCTTC. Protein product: CSVRAGDTRNYGYTF.

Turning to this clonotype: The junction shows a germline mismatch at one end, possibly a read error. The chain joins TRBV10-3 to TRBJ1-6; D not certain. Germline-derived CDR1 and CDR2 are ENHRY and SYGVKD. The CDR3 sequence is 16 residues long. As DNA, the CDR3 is TGTGCCAGCAGTCCCCTTAGGCAGCTCTGGAATTCACCCCTCCATTTT. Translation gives CASSPLRQLWNSPLHF.

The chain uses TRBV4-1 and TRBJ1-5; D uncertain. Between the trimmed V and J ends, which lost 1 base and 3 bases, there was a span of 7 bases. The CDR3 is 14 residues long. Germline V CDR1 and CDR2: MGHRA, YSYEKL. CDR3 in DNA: TGCGCCAGCAGCCAAGGCGAATTCAATCAGCCCCAGCATTTT. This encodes CASSQGEFNQPQHF.

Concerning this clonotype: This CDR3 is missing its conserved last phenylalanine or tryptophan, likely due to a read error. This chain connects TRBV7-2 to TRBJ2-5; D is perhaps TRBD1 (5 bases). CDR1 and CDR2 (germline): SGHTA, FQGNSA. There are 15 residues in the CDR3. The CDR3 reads CACSLGVGSGETQYC. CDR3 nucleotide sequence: TGTGCCTGCAGCTTAGGGGTGGGATCCGGAGAGACCCAGTACTGC.

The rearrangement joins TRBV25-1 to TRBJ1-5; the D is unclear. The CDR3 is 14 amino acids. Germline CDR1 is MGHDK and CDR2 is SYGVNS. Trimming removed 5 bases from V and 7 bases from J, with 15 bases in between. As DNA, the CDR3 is TGTGCCAGCAGTTACCGTGAAGGGCAACAGCCCCAGCATTTT. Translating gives CASSYREGQQPQHF.

The CDR3 nucleotides read TGTGCCAGCAGTGCCCCGGACAGGGAAGGTGGAAACACCATATATTTT. Its translation: CASSAPDREGGNTIYF. This chain links TRBV25-1 with TRBJ1-3, with 8 positions matching TRBD1. This CDR3 comprises 16 residues. Germline CDR1 MGHDK, CDR2 SYGVNS. V gave up 4 bases and J gave up 3 bases; unmatched junction bases: 8.

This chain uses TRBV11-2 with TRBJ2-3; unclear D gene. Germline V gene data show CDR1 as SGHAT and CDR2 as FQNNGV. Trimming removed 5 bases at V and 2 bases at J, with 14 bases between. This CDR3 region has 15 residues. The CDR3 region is CASSQTLPTTDTQYF. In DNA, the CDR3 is TGTGCCAGCAGCCAGACGCTACCCACCACAGATACGCAGTATTTT.

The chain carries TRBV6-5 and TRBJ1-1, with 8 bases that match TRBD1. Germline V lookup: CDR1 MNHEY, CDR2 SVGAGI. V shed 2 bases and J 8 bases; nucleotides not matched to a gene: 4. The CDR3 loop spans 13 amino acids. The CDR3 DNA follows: TGTGCCAGCAGTTACACTGACAGGGGAGAAGCTTTCTTT. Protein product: CASSYTDRGEAFF.